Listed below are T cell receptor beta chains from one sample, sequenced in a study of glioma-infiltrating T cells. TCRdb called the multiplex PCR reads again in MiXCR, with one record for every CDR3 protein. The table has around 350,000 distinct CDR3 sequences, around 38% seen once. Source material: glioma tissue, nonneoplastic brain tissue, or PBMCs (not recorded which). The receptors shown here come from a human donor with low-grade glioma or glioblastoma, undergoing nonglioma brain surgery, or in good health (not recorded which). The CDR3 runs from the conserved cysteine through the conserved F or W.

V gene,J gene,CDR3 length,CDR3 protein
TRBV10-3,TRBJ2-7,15,CAISRSGRGAYEQYF
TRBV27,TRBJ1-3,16,CASSSMTYGPGNTIYF
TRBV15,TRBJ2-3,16,CATSRSRVAFGNTQYF
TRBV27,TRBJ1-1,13,CASSFTRNTEAFF
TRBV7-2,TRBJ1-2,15,CASSLGGGAGYGYTF
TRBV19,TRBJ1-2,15,CASSMDPVFPFGYNF
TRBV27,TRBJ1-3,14,CACKEGFSGNTIYF
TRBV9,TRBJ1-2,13,CASSVVTGAGYTF
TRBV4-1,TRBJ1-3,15,CASSRQGTGENTIYF
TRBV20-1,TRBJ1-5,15,CSARDWGRGNQPQHF
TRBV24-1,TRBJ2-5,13,CATSDDSQETQYF
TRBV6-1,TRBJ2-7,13,CASTPPWSYEQYF
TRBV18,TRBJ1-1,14,CASSSVGGVGEAFF
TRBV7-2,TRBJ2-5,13,CASSRQSQETQYF
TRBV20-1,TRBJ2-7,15,CSARTPPGYLYEQYF